One and the same sample provided the 15 T cell receptor beta chains below, sequenced in a study of OX40 agonist ivuxolimab in advanced cancers. Method: immunoSEQ multiplex PCR; TCRdb's copy keeps in-frame clones and lacks some. The data hold roughly 97,000 clones, with about 90% observed a single time. Sequencing was performed on CD4+ or CD8+ T cells sorted from blood, taken in a trial of the OX40 agonist ivuxolimab. The receptor source for this set is an adult with an advanced solid tumor such as melanoma, head and neck, liver or kidney cancer.

This chain uses TRBV5-1 with TRBJ2-5, with 8 bases lining up with TRBD2. This CDR3 comprises 12 residues. The germline CDR1 and CDR2 sequences are SGHRS and YFSETQ. V trimming: 7 bases; J trimming: 8 bases; junction bases outside the gene matches: 7. CDR3 in DNA: TGCGCCAGCTACAACGGGGGGGATACCCAGTACTTC. Translating it yields CASYNGGDTQYF. The full variable domain, completed using reference TRBV5-1 and TRBJ2-5, is KAGVTQTPRYLIKTRGQQVTLSCSPISGHRSVSWYQQTPGQGLQFLFEYFSETQRNKGNFPGRFSGRQFSNSRSEMNVSTLELGDSALYLCASYNGGDTQYFGPGTRLLVL.

This clone was observed once. V gene TRBV5-1 combines with J gene TRBJ1-4, with D possibly TRBD1 on 5 matching bases. The CDR3 spans 13 residues. V shed 4 bases and J shed 4 bases, with 8 bases lying between them. CDR1 is SGHRS and CDR2 is YFSETQ in the germline V gene. The CDR3 protein is CASSGDSNEKLFF. CDR3 nucleotides: TGCGCCAGCAGCGGAGACAGTAATGAAAAACTGTTTTTT.

This chain links TRBV5-4 with TRBJ2-7, with 11 bases identical to TRBD2. Trimming took 5 bases from V and 4 from J; bases not matched to a gene: 8. Per the germline V gene, CDR1 is SGHNT and CDR2 is YYREEE (reference sequence). The length of the CDR3 is 15 residues. This chain's CDR3 is CASSSLAGGRYEQYF. CDR3 nucleotide sequence: TGTGCCAGCAGTTCGTTAGCGGGGGGGAGGTACGAGCAGTACTTC.

This chain uses TRBV9 with TRBJ2-5, with D perhaps assigned TRBD1 or TRBD2 (5 bases each). The CDR3 is made up of 16 amino acids. Germline V CDR1 and CDR2: SGDLS, YYNGEE. Trimming cost V 0 bases and J 2 bases, with 14 bases left between them. CDR3: CASSVDPLWGQETQYF. The CDR3 DNA reads TGTGCCAGCAGCGTAGATCCCCTCTGGGGGCAAGAGACCCAGTACTTC.

The V call is TRBV2, the J call TRBJ1-2, with D tentatively TRBD1 (5 bases). V was clipped by 4 bases and J by 5 bases, with 11 bases between them. CDR3 length equals 13 residues. CDR1 and CDR2 from the germline V gene are SNHLY and FYNNEI. The DNA of the CDR3 is TGTGCCAGCAGTGTCGGGGGTATTTATGGCTACACCTTC. Protein product: CASSVGGIYGYTF. Full variable domain (remainder filled in from reference TRBV2 and TRBJ1-2): EPEVTQTPSHQVTQMGQEVILRCVPISNHLYFYWYRQILGQKVEFLVSFYNNEISEKSEIFDDQFSVERPDGSNFTLKIRSTKLEDSAMYFCASSVGGIYGYTFGSGTRLTVV.

The chain combines TRBV6-1 with TRBJ2-7; maybe TRBD2 (5 bases). V was pared by 10 bases and J by 0 bases, with 16 bases between. Germline V gene data show CDR1 as MNHNS and CDR2 as SASEGT. The CDR3 covers 14 residues. CDR3 residues: CATAKSRDSYEQYF. CDR3 DNA sequence: TGTGCCACCGCAAAGTCCCGGGACTCCTACGAGCAGTACTTC.

This clone has only a few counts. CDR3 DNA: TGTGCCTGGAGACAGAGCACTGAAGCTTTCTTT. Translated: CAWRQSTEAFF. This chain joins TRBV30 and TRBJ1-1, with D unresolved. Germline V lookup: CDR1 GTSNPN, CDR2 SVGIG (reference sequence). This CDR3 has 11 residues. Trimming removed 3 bases at V and 4 bases at J, with 6 bases between. The variable domain in full, completed from reference TRBV30 and TRBJ1-1, reads SQTIHQWPATLVQPVGSPLSLECTVEGTSNPNLYWYRQAAGRGLQLLFYSVGIGQISSEVPQNLSASRPQDRQFILSSKKLLLSDSGFYLCAWRQSTEAFFGQGTRLTVV.

The J gene is TRBJ1-6, the V gene TRBV30; D not certain. This CDR3 is 16 amino acids long. Deletions cut 4 bases from V and 10 bases from J, with 23 bases between. The germline V gene has CDR1 GTSNPN and CDR2 SVGIG (reference sequence). The CDR3 spells CAWTYAGSSSRSPLHF. The DNA for the CDR3 is TGTGCCTGGACGTACGCAGGTTCCTCCTCCCGGTCACCCCTCCACTTT.

The chain links TRBV29-1 to TRBJ1-2; 9 nucleotides line up with TRBD1. The CDR3 totals 13 residues. The ends lost 4 bases at V and 4 bases at J; junction bases unmatched: 4. The V gene's germline CDR1 is SQVTM and CDR2 ANQGSEA. CDR3 region: CSVAGTGIYGYTF. The CDR3 bases are TGCAGCGTTGCCGGGACAGGGATCTATGGCTACACCTTC.

This clone was found once. The chain carries TRBV5-6 and TRBJ1-6, with 7 nucleotides matching TRBD1. There are 15 residues in the CDR3. Germline CDR1 and CDR2: SGHDT and YYEEEE. V dropped 2 bases and J dropped 10; count of bases not matched to a gene: 9. CDR3 in amino acids: CASSFQGVPGSPLHF. The CDR3 DNA is TGTGCCAGCAGCTTTCAGGGGGTCCCCGGATCACCCCTCCACTTT.

This chain uses TRBV7-6 with TRBJ2-5; no reliable D call. CDR1 SGHVS and CDR2 FNYEAQ come from the germline V gene. With 1 base removed from V and 5 bases from J, the gap between germline ends came to 2 bases. The CDR3 spans 11 residues. The CDR3 DNA reads as TGTGCCAGCAGCTTAGATGAGACCCAGTACTTC. Its translation is CASSLDETQYF.

The J gene is TRBJ2-7, the V gene TRBV19, with 8 nucleotides matching TRBD1. J gave up 3 bases and V 6 bases, and 7 bases lay outside the gene matches. The CDR3 loop spans 14 amino acids. Germline V gene sequence: CDR1 LNHDA, CDR2 SQIVND (reference sequence). This chain's CDR3 is CASSLDRAGYEQYF. For the CDR3, the DNA is TGTGCCAGTAGCTTGGACAGGGCTGGCTACGAGCAGTACTTC.

The V call is TRBV18, the J call TRBJ2-1; maybe TRBD1 (6 bases). V was pared by 5 bases and J by 0 bases, with 11 bases between. CDR3 size: 15 residues. Germline CDR1 KGHSH, CDR2 LQKENI. CDR3 protein: CASSNTGSSYNEQFF. In DNA form, the CDR3 reads TGTGCCAGCTCAAACACAGGGAGCTCCTACAATGAGCAGTTCTTC.

V gene TRBV6-5 combines with J gene TRBJ2-7; D might be TRBD2 (5 bases). The V gene lost 6 bases and the J gene lost 4 bases, with 13 bases spanning the gap. CDR3 length: 13 residues. Germline lookup yields CDR1 MNHEY and CDR2 SVGAGI. In DNA, the CDR3 is TGTGCCAGCAGGGTAGCTGGCGGGTACGAGCAGTACTTC. This translates into CASRVAGGYEQYF.

The rearrangement links TRBV5-4 to TRBJ1-1; D perhaps matches TRBD1 (6 bases). Trimming cost V 1 base and J 3 bases, with 10 bases left between them. The V gene's germline CDR1 is SGHNT and CDR2 YYREEE (reference sequence). This CDR3 contains 14 residues. CDR3: CASSLPKGDTEAFF. The CDR3 coding sequence is TGTGCCAGCAGCTTGCCTAAGGGGGACACTGAAGCTTTCTTT.